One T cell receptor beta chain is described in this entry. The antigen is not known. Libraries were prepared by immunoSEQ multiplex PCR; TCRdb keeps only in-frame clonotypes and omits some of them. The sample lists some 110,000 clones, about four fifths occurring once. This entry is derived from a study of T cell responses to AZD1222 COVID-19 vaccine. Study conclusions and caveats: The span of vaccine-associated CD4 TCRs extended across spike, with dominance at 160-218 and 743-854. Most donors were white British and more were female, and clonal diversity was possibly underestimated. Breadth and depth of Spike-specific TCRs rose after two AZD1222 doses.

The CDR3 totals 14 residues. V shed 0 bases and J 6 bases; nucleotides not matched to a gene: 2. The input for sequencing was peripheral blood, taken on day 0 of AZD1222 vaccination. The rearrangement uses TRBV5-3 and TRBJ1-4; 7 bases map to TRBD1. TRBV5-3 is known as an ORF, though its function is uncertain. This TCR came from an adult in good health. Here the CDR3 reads CARSLVRGDEKLFF. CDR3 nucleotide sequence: TGTGCCAGAAGCTTGGTCAGGGGGGATGAAAAACTGTTTTTT.